This T cell receptor beta chain was sequenced in a study of blood T cell repertoires in COVID-19. Germline CDR1 is SGHAT and CDR2 is FQNNGV. After removal of 7 bases from V and 5 bases from J, the junction contained 6 bases not matched to a gene. The CDR3 spans 13 residues. Data came from immunoSEQ multiplex PCR; TCRdb stores just in-frame clones and leaves some out. The profile covers around 360,000 clones, with less than 90% appearing a single time and about 3% taken by the ten largest. This chain uses TRBV11-2 with TRBJ2-5, with 8 bases aligning to TRBD1. This TCR was recovered from a woman aged 30 to 39 who had recovered from COVID-19. The sequenced sample consisted of PBMCs or T cells enriched from blood (not recorded which). The CDR3: CASTLRGRETQYF. In DNA form, the CDR3 reads TGTGCCAGCACCCTCAGGGGGCGCGAGACCCAGTACTTC.